This T cell receptor (beta chain) was found in a study of T-cell reconstitution after alpha-beta-depleted transplantation in children. A library of TCRbeta sequences, prepared with unique molecular identifiers, was generated. TCRdb re-derived calls from the PCR reads in MiXCR, one entry per CDR3 protein. The repertoire holds fewer than 750,000 distinct CDR3 sequences, more than 20% seen once, with roughly 13% in the top ten. General study results and limits: A year post-transplant, T-cell counts and diversity derived mostly from newly produced T cells. Some patients owed their high day-60 TCRbeta diversity to surviving recipient T cells and thymic progenitors. It was reported that alpha-beta T cells came from several hundred expanded graft clones (about two months after transplant).

This CDR3 contains 16 residues. With 1 base clipped from V and 4 bases from J, the junction kept 7 bases outside the gene matches. Germline CDR1 is SGHVS and CDR2 is FQNEAQ. With regard to this clonotype: Its antigen is unidentified.

Source: PBMCs, mostly from graft donor cells, taken 360 days after TCRalphabeta/CD19-depleted stem cell transplant. The chain combines TRBV7-8 with TRBJ2-1, with 7 positions matching TRBD1. The TCR comes from a boy under two years old who had a stem cell transplant for acute myeloid leukemia, so the T cells may come from the graft donor. The CDR3 sequence: CASSLVARDRYNEQFF. The CDR3 DNA reads as TGTGCCAGCAGCTTAGTAGCCCGGGACAGATACAATGAGCAGTTCTTC.